Listed below are T cell receptor beta chains from one sample, sequenced in a study of Tregs in tolerant kidney transplant recipients. These TCRs are of unknown antigen specificity. Sequencing was performed with immunoSEQ multiplex PCR; in TCRdb, only in-frame clones are kept and a portion is missing. The sample contains approximately 17,000 clones, about 61% of which appear only once. What was sequenced was Tregs from blood cultured with allogeneic cells. These receptors were obtained from a human donor in good health. The CDR3 runs from the conserved cysteine through the conserved F or W. The order of the fields is D gene, V gene, CDR3 length, clone size, J gene, CDR3 DNA, CDR3 protein. A D gene is named only where the DNA matches it firmly. A row's size may be missing; if present it is once, few, many or a size class.

>TRBD2|TRBV18|16|few|TRBJ2-3
TGTGCCAGCTCACCGGGACTAGCGACTTACACAGATACGCAGTATTTT
CASSPGLATYTDTQYF
>TRBD2|TRBV7-2|15|.|TRBJ2-7
TGTGCCAGCAGCTTAGAGCGCGGGAGGCTTTACGAGCAGTACTTC
CASSLERGRLYEQYF
>.|TRBV5-4|14|.|TRBJ1-6
TGTGCCAGCAGCCGGGACCGAGGGAATTCACCCCTCCACTTT
CASSRDRGNSPLHF
>.|TRBV6-6|14|many|TRBJ1-1
TGTGCCAGCAGTTACTCGCGATGGTGGACTGAAGCTTTCTTT
CASSYSRWWTEAFF
>.|TRBV2|12|.|TRBJ2-7
TGTGCCAGCAGTCCCAAGTCCTACGAGCAGTACTTC
CASSPKSYEQYF
>.|TRBV7-2|18|.|TRBJ1-5
TGTGCCAGCAGCTTGGGGCCCGCTCGCCGTTTGGGGAATCAGCCCCAGCATTTT
CASSLGPARRLGNQPQHF
>TRBD2|TRBV19|15|.|TRBJ2-3
TGTGCCAGTAGTCCCCGGACTAGCGGGAGTGGGGTGCAGTATTTT
CASSPRTSGSGVQYF
>TRBD2|TRBV5-1|19|.|TRBJ2-2
TGCGCCAGCAGCTTGGGACTAGCGGGGGGACCCCAGGACACCGGGGAGCTGTTTTTT
CASSLGLAGGPQDTGELFF
>.|TRBV6-1|11|.|TRBJ1-1
TGTGCCAGCAGTGAACTGAGGGGGGCTTTCTTT
CASSELRGAFF
>.|TRBV29-1|13|.|TRBJ2-2
TGCAGCGTCGCTTTGGTGGACACCGGGGAGCTGTTTTTT
CSVALVDTGELFF
>.|TRBV6-6|13|.|TRBJ2-2
TGTGCCAGCAGTTACGAGTGGGCCGGGGAGCTGTTTTTT
CASSYEWAGELFF
>.|TRBV6-1|14|.|TRBJ2-5
TGTGCCATCCCCGCCGGAAAGGGCTCAGAGACCCAGTACTTC
CAIPAGKGSETQYF
>.|TRBV7-8|15|.|TRBJ2-2
TGTGCCAGCAGCTTATACACCGCGAACACCGGGGAGCTGTTTTTT
CASSLYTANTGELFF
>.|TRBV4-3|15|.|TRBJ2-3
TGCGCCAGCAGCCCTCAGACCATTAGCACAGATACGCAGTATTTT
CASSPQTISTDTQYF
>TRBD2|TRBV2|16|.|TRBJ2-5
TGTGCCAGCAGGACGACGCTACTAGCGGTAAAAGAGACCCAGTACTTC
CASRTTLLAVKETQYF
>TRBD2|TRBV4-2|17|.|TRBJ2-5
TGTGCCAGCAGCCAAGATCGTGGGGGGACTAGAGATGAGACCCAGTACTTC
CASSQDRGGTRDETQYF
>.|TRBV2|14|.|TRBJ1-5
TGTGCCAGCAGTGAAGCACCCTCCCATCAGCCCCAGCATTTT
CASSEAPSHQPQHF
>.|TRBV30|12|.|TRBJ2-1
TGTGCCTGGAGTGATGACTGGTATGAGCAGTTCTTC
CAWSDDWYEQFF
>.|TRBV21-1|15|.|TRBJ1-2
TGTGCCGGGGACTCCGGAGTGGGGCTTAACTATGGCTACACCTTC
CAGDSGVGLNYGYTF
>.|TRBV7-9|15|.|TRBJ1-2
TGTGCCAGCAGCACACCGACAGCCTCACACTATGGCTACACCTTC
CASSTPTASHYGYTF
>TRBD1|TRBV11-3|13|.|TRBJ1-1
TGTGCCAGCAGCCCCCGGACAGGGGGTGAAGCTTTCTTT
CASSPRTGGEAFF
>TRBD1|TRBV7-9|13|.|TRBJ1-5
TGTGCCAGCAGCCAGACAGGGGGTCAGCCCCAGCATTTT
CASSQTGGQPQHF
>TRBD1|TRBV6-1|17|medium-sized|TRBJ1-1
TGTGCCAGCAGTGCATTCCGGACAGGGAATATGAACACTGAAGCTTTCTTT
CASSAFRTGNMNTEAFF
>.|TRBV5-4|12|medium-sized|TRBJ1-5
TGTGCCAGCAGCTTGTTTGGAAAGCCCCAGCATTTT
CASSLFGKPQHF
>TRBD1|TRBV6-5|14|.|TRBJ2-7
TGTGCCAGCGGGATCGGGGACAGGGGTGACGAGCAGTACTTC
CASGIGDRGDEQYF
>.|TRBV18|15|few|TRBJ2-7
TGTGCCAGCTCACCAATGCAGGCGGGACTTGACGAGCAGTACTTC
CASSPMQAGLDEQYF